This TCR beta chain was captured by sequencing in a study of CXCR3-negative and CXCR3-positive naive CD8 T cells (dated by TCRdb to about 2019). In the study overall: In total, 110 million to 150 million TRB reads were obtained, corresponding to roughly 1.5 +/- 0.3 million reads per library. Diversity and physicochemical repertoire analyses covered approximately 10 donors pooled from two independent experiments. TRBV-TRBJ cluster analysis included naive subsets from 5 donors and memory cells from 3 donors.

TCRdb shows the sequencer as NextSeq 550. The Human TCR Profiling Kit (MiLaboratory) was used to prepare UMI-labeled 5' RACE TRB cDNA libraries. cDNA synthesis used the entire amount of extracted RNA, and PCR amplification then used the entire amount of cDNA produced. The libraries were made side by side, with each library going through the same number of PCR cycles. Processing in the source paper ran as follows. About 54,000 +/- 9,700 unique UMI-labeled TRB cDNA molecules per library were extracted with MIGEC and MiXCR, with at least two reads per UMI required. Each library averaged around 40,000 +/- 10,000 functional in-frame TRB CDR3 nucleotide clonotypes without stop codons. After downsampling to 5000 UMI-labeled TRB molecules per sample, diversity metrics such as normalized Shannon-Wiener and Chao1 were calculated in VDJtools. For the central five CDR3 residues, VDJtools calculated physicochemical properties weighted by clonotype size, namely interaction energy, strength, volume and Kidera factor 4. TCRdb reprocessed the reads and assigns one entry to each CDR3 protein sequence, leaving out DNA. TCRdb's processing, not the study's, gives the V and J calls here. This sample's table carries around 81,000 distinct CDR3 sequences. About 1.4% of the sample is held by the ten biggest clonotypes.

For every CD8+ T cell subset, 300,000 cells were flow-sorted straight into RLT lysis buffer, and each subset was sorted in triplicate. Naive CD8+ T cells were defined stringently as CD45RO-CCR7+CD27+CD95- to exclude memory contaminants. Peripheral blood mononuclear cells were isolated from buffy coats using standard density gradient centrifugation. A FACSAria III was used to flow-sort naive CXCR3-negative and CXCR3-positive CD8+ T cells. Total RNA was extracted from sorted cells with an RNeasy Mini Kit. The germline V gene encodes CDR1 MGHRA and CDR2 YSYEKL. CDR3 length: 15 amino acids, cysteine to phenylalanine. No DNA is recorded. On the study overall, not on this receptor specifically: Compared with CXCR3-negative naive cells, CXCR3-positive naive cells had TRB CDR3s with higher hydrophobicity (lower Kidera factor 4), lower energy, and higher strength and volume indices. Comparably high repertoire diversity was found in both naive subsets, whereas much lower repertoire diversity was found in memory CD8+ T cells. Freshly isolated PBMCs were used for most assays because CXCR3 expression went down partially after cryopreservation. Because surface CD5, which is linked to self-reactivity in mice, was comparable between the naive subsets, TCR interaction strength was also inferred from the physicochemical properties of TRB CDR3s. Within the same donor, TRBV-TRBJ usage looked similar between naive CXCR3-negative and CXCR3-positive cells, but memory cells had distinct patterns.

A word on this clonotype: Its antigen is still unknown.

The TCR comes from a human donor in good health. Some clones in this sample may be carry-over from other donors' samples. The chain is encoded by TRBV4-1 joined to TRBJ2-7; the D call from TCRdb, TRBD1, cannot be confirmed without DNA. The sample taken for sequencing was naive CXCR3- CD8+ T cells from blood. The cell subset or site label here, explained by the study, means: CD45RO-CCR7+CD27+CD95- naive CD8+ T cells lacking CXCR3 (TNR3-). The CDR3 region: CASSQLRDSTYEQYF.